This TCR beta chain emerged from a study of vaccination and CD4 T cells after COVID-19. Oncomine TCR Beta short-read sequencing was applied to DNA from cultured CD4+ T cells. TCRdb reprocessed the PCR reads with MiXCR, giving one entry per CDR3 protein. The sample comprises over 8,500 distinct CDR3 sequences, about a quarter of which are singletons, and approximately 11% rests with the top ten. From germline, CDR1 is DFQATT and CDR2 SNEGSKA (reference sequence). The CDR3 runs to 13 residues. Deletions cut 4 bases from V and 10 bases from J, with 14 bases between. Indicated treatment: roughly nine-day PBMC culture with coronavirus spike peptide pools or control peptides (ViraFEST assay). This clonotype was counted a single time. As yet, its antigen is unknown.

The rearrangement links TRBV20-1 to TRBJ1-6; tentative D call: TRBD1 (5 bases). The source of this sequence is a human donor who had recovered from COVID-19. The specimen comprised CD4+ T cells from blood, cultured in vitro, sampled after SARS-CoV-2 vaccination. In DNA form, the CDR3 reads TGCAGTGCTATGGGTTGGGGGGAGTCACCCCTCCACTTT. This codes for CSAMGWGESPLHF.